This entry is about one T cell receptor beta chain. As yet, its antigen is unknown. Trimming took off 0 bases at V and 4 bases at J, with 12 bases between the two ends. This CDR3 region has 15 residues. Germline V lookup: CDR1 MNHNS, CDR2 SASEGT. Primers: 60 Vbeta forward and 13 Jbeta reverse. The repertoire was sequenced with immunoSEQ multiplex PCR; TCRdb's copy has only in-frame clones and lacks some. The sample lists 150,000 to 200,000 clones; roughly 79% were seen once. The data are from a study of cytomegalovirus exposure and HLA in healthy donors. Overall study results and limits: Information on immune exposure was restricted to one variable (CMV serostatus). Most CMV-associated TCR beta chains were later found to appear HLA-restricted.

The chain links TRBV6-1 to TRBJ1-2; D is unclear. Sequenced: PBMCs. This clonotype originated in a woman in her 50s in good health and CMV-seronegative. The CDR3 is CASSEALQSLYGYTF. CDR3 nucleotide sequence: TGTGCCAGCAGTGAAGCGCTACAGAGCCTCTATGGCTACACCTTC.